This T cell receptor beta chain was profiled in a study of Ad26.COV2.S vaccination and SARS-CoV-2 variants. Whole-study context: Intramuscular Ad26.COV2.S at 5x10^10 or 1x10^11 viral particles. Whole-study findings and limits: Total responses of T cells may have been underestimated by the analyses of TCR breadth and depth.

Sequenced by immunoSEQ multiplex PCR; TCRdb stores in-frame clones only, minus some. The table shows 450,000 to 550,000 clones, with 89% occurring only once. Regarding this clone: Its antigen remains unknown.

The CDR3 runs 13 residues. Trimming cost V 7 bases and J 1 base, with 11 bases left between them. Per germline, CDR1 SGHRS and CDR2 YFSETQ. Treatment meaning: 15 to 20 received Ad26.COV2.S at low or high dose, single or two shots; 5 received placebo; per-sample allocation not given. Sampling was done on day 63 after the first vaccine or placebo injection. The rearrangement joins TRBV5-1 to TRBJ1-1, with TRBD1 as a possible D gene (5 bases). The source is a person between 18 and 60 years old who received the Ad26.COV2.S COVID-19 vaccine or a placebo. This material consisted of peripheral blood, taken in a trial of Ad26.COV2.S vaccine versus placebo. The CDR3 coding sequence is TGCGCCAGCTGTCGAGGGGAGAACACTGAAGCTTTCTTT. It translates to CASCRGENTEAFF.